The 7 T cell receptor beta chains in this list originate from one sample, sequenced in a study of T-cell reconstitution after alpha-beta-depleted transplantation in children. A library of TCRbeta sequences, prepared with unique molecular identifiers, was generated. TCRdb reprocessed the PCR reads with MiXCR, giving one entry per CDR3 protein. The sample holds around 6,500 distinct CDR3 sequences, roughly 14% seen once. Sequencing was performed on PBMCs, taken before TCRalphabeta/CD19-depleted stem cell transplant. These receptors came from a boy younger than 18 with acute lymphoblastic leukemia, due to receive a stem cell transplant.

This clonotype is labeled as medium-sized. The chain uses TRBV20-1 and TRBJ2-4, with a possible D match to TRBD2 (6 bases). Deletions cut 5 bases from V and 6 bases from J, with 11 bases between. The CDR3 loop spans 12 amino acids. Germline V CDR1 and CDR2: DFQATT, SNEGSKA (reference sequence). CDR3 sequence reads: CSAAGTPNIQYF. The CDR3 DNA is TGCAGTGCTGCCGGGACTCCAAACATTCAGTACTTC.

This clonotype occurred once. A junction boundary mismatches the germline segment, possibly from a read error. V and J are TRBV27 and TRBJ2-7, with a tentative D call TRBD2 (6 bases). The CDR3 is made up of 14 amino acids. Germline assignment: CDR1 MNHEY and CDR2 SMNVEV (reference sequence). The CDR3 reads CASSFQAGAYDQYF. CDR3 in DNA: TGTGCCAGCAGTTTTCAAGCGGGCGCATACGATCAGTACTTC.

This clonotype is termed medium-sized. This chain joins TRBV4-1 and TRBJ1-6; D remains unclear. CDR3 length: 17 residues. Germline V gives CDR1 MGHRA, CDR2 YSYEKL. With 2 bases removed from V and 6 bases from J, the gap between germline ends came to 17 bases. The CDR3 DNA reads as TGCGCCAGCAGCCAAACTCCCTCGGGCGGTCCTAATTCACCCCTCCACTTT. Amino acid sequence: CASSQTPSGGPNSPLHF.

This clonotype is medium-sized by share. J is TRBJ2-2 and V is TRBV15, with D perhaps matching TRBD1 or TRBD2 (5 bases each). Germline V gene sequence: CDR1 LNHNV, CDR2 YYDKDF (reference sequence). Trimming left V 9 bases short and J 2 bases short, with 10 bases between. This CDR3 region has 13 residues. The CDR3 DNA reads as TGTGCCACAAGTGGGGGAAACACCGGGGAGCTGTTTTTT. This translates into CATSGGNTGELFF.

This clonotype is medium-sized by share. DNA for the CDR3: TGCAGTGCTAGAGTGACTAGCGGGGTCCACAATGAGCAGTTCTTC. This translates into CSARVTSGVHNEQFF. This chain connects TRBV20-1 to TRBJ2-1; 11 bases are shared with TRBD2. The J segment lost 5 bases and the V segment lost 1 base, leaving 4 bases of the junction unmatched. CDR3 length equals 15 residues. The germline V gene encodes CDR1 DFQATT and CDR2 SNEGSKA (reference sequence).

This clonotype is labeled medium-sized (0.01 to 0.1%). In DNA, the CDR3 is TGTGCCAGCAGCCTACAGGGTCCTGTCTCCTACGAGCAGTACTTC. Its protein is CASSLQGPVSYEQYF. This chain connects TRBV27 to TRBJ2-7; D possibly corresponds to TRBD1 (6 bases). The CDR3 is 15 residues long. CDR1 and CDR2 from the germline V gene are MNHEY and SMNVEV (reference sequence). Trimming took 6 bases from V and 0 from J, leaving 15 bases between them.

Regarding this clonotype: A much larger clone is a single base away; this may be a read error. The V and J genes are TRBV7-2 and TRBJ1-5, with TRBD1 identical over 7 bases. Germline V lookup: CDR1 SGHTA, CDR2 FQGNSA. The CDR3 runs 15 residues. Here the CDR3 reads CAGSPRGRGNQPQHF. The CDR3 DNA sequence: TGTGCCGGCAGCCCTAGGGGGCGGGGCAATCAGCCCCAGCATTTT.